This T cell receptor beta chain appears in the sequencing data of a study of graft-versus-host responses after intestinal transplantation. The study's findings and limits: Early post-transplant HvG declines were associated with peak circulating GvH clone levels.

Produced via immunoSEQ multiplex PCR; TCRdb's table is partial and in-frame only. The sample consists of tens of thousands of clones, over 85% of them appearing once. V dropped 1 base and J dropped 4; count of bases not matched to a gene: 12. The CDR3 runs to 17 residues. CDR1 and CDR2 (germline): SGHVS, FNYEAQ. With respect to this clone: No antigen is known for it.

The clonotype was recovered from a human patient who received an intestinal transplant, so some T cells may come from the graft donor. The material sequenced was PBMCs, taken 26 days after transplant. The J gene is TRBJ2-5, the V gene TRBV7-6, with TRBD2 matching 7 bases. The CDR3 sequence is CASSLGAWGGAPETQYF. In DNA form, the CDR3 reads TGTGCCAGCAGCTTAGGAGCATGGGGGGGAGCCCCAGAGACCCAGTACTTC.